The 29 T cell receptor beta chains in this list originate from one sample, sequenced in a study of Ad26.COV2.S vaccination and SARS-CoV-2 variants. Sequencing was performed with immunoSEQ multiplex PCR; in TCRdb, only in-frame clones are kept and a portion is missing. The top ten clones hold roughly 3.9% of a sample with around 370,000 clones, roughly nine tenths of them seen once. The sequenced sample was peripheral blood, obtained after recovery from COVID-19. The receptors originated from a human donor who had recovered from COVID-19.

The V and J genes are TRBV5-6 and TRBJ2-3, with 9 bases that match TRBD2. The germline V gene has CDR1 SGHDT and CDR2 YYEEEE. V shed 1 base and J 2 bases; nucleotides not matched to a gene: 5. CDR3 size: 16 residues. The CDR3 DNA reads TGTGCCAGCAGCTTGCCTAGCGGGGAGATCACAGATACGCAGTATTTT. Residues: CASSLPSGEITDTQYF.

This chain links TRBV2 with TRBJ1-2; D uncertain. The V end was cut by 8 bases, the J end by 0 bases, with 4 bases between. The germline V gene has CDR1 SNHLY and CDR2 FYNNEI. This CDR3 is built from 11 residues. CDR3 amino acids: CASGSNYGYTF. DNA for the CDR3: TGTGCCAGCGGTTCTAACTATGGCTACACCTTC. Variable domain in full (rest from reference TRBV2 and TRBJ1-2): EPEVTQTPSHQVTQMGQEVILRCVPISNHLYFYWYRQILGQKVEFLVSFYNNEISEKSEIFDDQFSVERPDGSNFTLKIRSTKLEDSAMYFCASGSNYGYTFGSGTRLTVV.

V is TRBV10-3 and J is TRBJ1-1, with D perhaps TRBD1 (5 bases). Trimming removed 8 bases at V and 7 bases at J, with 11 bases between. Germline CDR1 and CDR2: ENHRY and SYGVKD. This CDR3 comprises 11 residues. The CDR3 DNA reads TGTGCCATCGGGGGAAGGGATGAAGCTTTCTTT. Translating gives CAIGGRDEAFF.

The CDR3 DNA is TGCAGCGTTGAACGGCGGGAGGGAGGGAGCGAGCAGTACTTC. Amino acids: CSVERREGGSEQYF. V and J are TRBV29-1 and TRBJ2-7; 9 positions agree with TRBD2. The CDR3 is made up of 14 amino acids. Germline-derived CDR1 and CDR2 are SQVTM and ANQGSEA. The J segment lost 6 bases and the V segment lost 2 bases, leaving 8 bases of the junction unmatched.

This chain links TRBV27 with TRBJ1-5, with D possibly being TRBD1 (5 bases). The CDR3 totals 16 residues. Trimming pared 6 bases from V and 3 bases from J, leaving 18 bases between. Looked up from germline, CDR1 is MNHEY and CDR2 is SMNVEV (reference sequence). The chain's CDR3 is CASRSGQGNHNQPQHF. CDR3 coding DNA: TGTGCCAGCAGAAGTGGGCAGGGAAACCACAATCAGCCCCAGCATTTT.

This chain links TRBV9 with TRBJ2-1; 8 bases map to TRBD2. Losses at the gene ends were 4 bases for V and 8 bases for J; bases not matched to a gene: 14. The CDR3 has 16 amino acids. From germline, CDR1 is SGDLS and CDR2 YYNGEE. CDR3 DNA: TGTGCCAGCAGCCCGACTATCAGCGGGGGAGCCGATGAGCAGTTCTTC. Translating it yields CASSPTISGGADEQFF.

CDR3 coding DNA: TGTGCCAGCAGCTTAGGACCCGGGCACACTGAAGCTTTCTTT. Its protein product is CASSLGPGHTEAFF. The rearrangement joins TRBV7-8 to TRBJ1-1; D is ambiguous. V was cut by 1 base and J by 3 bases, with 9 bases left in between. Germline assignment: CDR1 SGHVS and CDR2 FQNEAQ. CDR3 length: 14 amino acids.

This clone was detected only once. The chain carries TRBV5-6 and TRBJ2-7; no clear D. V shed 0 bases and J shed 7 bases, with 11 bases lying between them. This CDR3 has 13 amino acids. Germline-derived CDR1 and CDR2 are SGHDT and YYEEEE. The CDR3 is CASSLAPHKEQYF. The CDR3 DNA reads TGTGCCAGCAGCTTGGCCCCTCATAAGGAGCAGTACTTC.

This clone was seen a few times. This rearrangement joins TRBV24-1 to TRBJ2-3, with 15 bases identical to TRBD2. V lost 4 bases and J lost 6; bases outside the gene matches: 7. The CDR3 contains 17 residues. Per germline, CDR1 KGHDR and CDR2 SFDVKD. Here the CDR3 reads CATSDPGLAGGPDTQYF. CDR3 DNA sequence: TGTGCCACCAGTGACCCCGGACTAGCGGGGGGGCCCGATACGCAGTATTTT.

This sequence joins TRBV10-2 and TRBJ1-2; D not certain. V was trimmed by 2 bases and J by 2 bases, leaving 12 bases between them. The germline V gene has CDR1 WSHSY and CDR2 SAAADI. This CDR3 is built from 15 residues. CDR3 sequence: CASSERPDGNYGYTF. The DNA of the CDR3 is TGCGCCAGCAGTGAGAGACCGGACGGCAACTATGGCTACACCTTC.

The CDR3 region is CASSMTGTQYF. The CDR3 DNA sequence: TGTGCCAGCAGTATGACAGGGACGCAGTATTTT. This chain connects TRBV27 to TRBJ2-3, with 7 bases that match TRBD1. CDR1 and CDR2 from the germline V gene are MNHEY and SMNVEV (reference sequence). Trimming took 5 bases from V and 9 from J; bases not matched to a gene: 2. CDR3 size: 11 residues.

The J gene is TRBJ1-2, the V gene TRBV7-2, with TRBD1 matching over 10 bases. Germline CDR1 is SGHTA and CDR2 is FQGNSA. The V gene end was trimmed by 2 bases and the J gene end by 4 bases; junction bases not matched to a gene: 4. The CDR3 extends over 15 amino acids. DNA for the CDR3: TGTGCCAGCAGCTTACAGGACAGGGGGTCCTATGGCTACACCTTC. This gives the protein CASSLQDRGSYGYTF. The full variable domain, completed using reference TRBV7-2 and TRBJ1-2, is GAGVSQSPSNKVTEKGKDVELRCDPISGHTALYWYRQSLGQGLEFLIYFQGNSAPDKSGLPSDRFSAERTGGSVSTLTIQRTQQEDSAVYLCASSLQDRGSYGYTFGSGTRLTVV.

The chain uses TRBV5-6 and TRBJ2-5, with D perhaps matching TRBD2 (5 bases). The CDR3 has 15 residues. Deletions cut 5 bases from V and 1 base from J, with 15 bases between. Germline CDR1 SGHDT, CDR2 YYEEEE. This CDR3 is CASSPGQTTQETQYF. In nucleotides, the CDR3 is TGTGCCAGCAGTCCAGGCCAGACTACCCAAGAGACCCAGTACTTC. Full variable domain (rest looked up from reference TRBV5-6 and TRBJ2-5): DAGVTQSPTHLIKTRGQQVTLRCSPKSGHDTVSWYQQALGQGPQFIFQYYEEEERQRGNFPDRFSGHQFPNYSSELNVNALLLGDSALYLCASSPGQTTQETQYFGPGTRLLVL.

This chain links TRBV5-5 with TRBJ2-2, with D hard to call. This CDR3 spans 15 amino acids. Germline lookup yields CDR1 SGHKS and CDR2 YYEKEE (reference sequence). V was shortened by 4 bases and J by 11 bases, with 21 bases between the two germline ends. DNA of the CDR3: TGTGCCAGCAGCCCGACGGTGGGCAGTCTCGTTGAGCTGTTTTTT. This translates into CASSPTVGSLVELFF.

The chain combines TRBV6-4 with TRBJ1-2, with 9 bases lining up with TRBD1. Germline CDR1 is MRHNA and CDR2 is SNTAGT. V lost 4 bases, J lost 5 bases, and 8 bases stayed unmatched. The CDR3 covers 15 residues. CDR3: CASSAGTGQVYGYTF. CDR3 in DNA: TGTGCCAGCAGTGCCGGGACAGGGCAGGTGTATGGCTACACCTTC.

This clone showed up just once. CDR3 loop: CASSQATKAGANYGYTF. Here the CDR3 DNA reads TGTGCCAGCAGCCAAGCAACCAAGGCAGGAGCTAACTATGGCTACACCTTC. This sequence joins TRBV14 and TRBJ1-2, with D hard to call. Trimming stripped 1 base from V and 0 bases from J, with 15 bases between. The CDR3 contains 17 residues. Germline V gene lookup returns CDR1 SGHDN and CDR2 FVKESK.

The chain is built from TRBV2 and TRBJ1-1, with TRBD1 as a possible D gene (5 bases). The CDR3 runs 15 residues. Per the germline V gene, CDR1 is SNHLY and CDR2 is FYNNEI. V was trimmed by 2 bases and J by 1 base, leaving 11 bases between them. In nucleotides, the CDR3 is TGTGCCAGCAGTGAAACGAGGGGTCAGAACACTGAAGCTTTCTTT. Protein sequence: CASSETRGQNTEAFF.

The rearrangement joins TRBV5-1 to TRBJ1-4, with TRBD1 matching over 8 bases. The CDR3 is 14 amino acids. Per the germline V gene, CDR1 is SGHRS and CDR2 is YFSETQ. The V gene end was trimmed by 3 bases and the J gene end by 8 bases; junction bases not matched to a gene: 6. As DNA, the CDR3 is TGCGCCAGCAGCTCATCGACAGGGGACGAAAAACTGTTTTTT. It translates to CASSSSTGDEKLFF.

V usage is TRBV11-3 and J usage is TRBJ2-7; 11 bases line up with TRBD2. There are 14 residues in the CDR3. The germline CDR1 and CDR2 sequences are SGHNT and YENEEA. V shed 5 bases, J shed 9 bases, and the junction held 9 bases outside the gene matches. CDR3 bases: TGTGCCAGCAGCCCCGGGACTAGCGGAGGGGCGCAGTACTTC. It translates to CASSPGTSGGAQYF.

Worth noting for this clone: The same CDR3 can be traced to other DNA sequences in this sample. The V call is TRBV18, the J call TRBJ2-7; D remains unclear. Germline V gives CDR1 KGHSH, CDR2 LQKENI. CDR3 length equals 11 residues. V was pared by 3 bases and J by 4 bases, with 4 bases between. The CDR3 loop is CASSPGYEQYF. As DNA, the CDR3 is TGTGCCAGCTCACCCGGTTACGAGCAGTACTTC.

In nucleotides, the CDR3 is TGTGCCACCTCCGGGACAGGGGTGCCAGATACGCAGTATTTT. The encoded protein is CATSGTGVPDTQYF. The rearrangement links TRBV15 to TRBJ2-3; 10 nucleotides align to TRBD1. CDR3 length: 14 residues. Unmatched junction bases numbered 6, after V lost 8 bases and J lost 4 bases. Germline lookup yields CDR1 LNHNV and CDR2 YYDKDF (reference sequence).

The chain joins TRBV19 to TRBJ1-3; D uncertain. This CDR3 is 17 amino acids long. V lost 5 bases to trimming and J lost 1 base, with 18 bases between them. Germline V gene lookup returns CDR1 LNHDA and CDR2 SQIVND (reference sequence). CDR3 in amino acids: CASSPRPYPSSGNTIYF. In DNA, the CDR3 is TGTGCCAGTAGTCCCCGACCGTACCCCTCTTCTGGAAACACCATATATTTT.

This clone is a singleton in its sample. The chain has TRBV7-5 and TRBJ1-6; the D call TRBD1 from the table was never checked on the DNA. TRBV7-5 is described as a pseudogene. This CDR3 contains 15 residues. CDR3: CARSLGQGAESPLHF. CDR3 nucleotides: TGTGCCAGAAGCTTAGGGCAGGGGGCTGAGTCACCCCTCCACTTT.

The V call is TRBV29-1, the J call TRBJ2-3; 7 bases are a match to TRBD2. Trimming at V came to 5 bases and at J to 2 bases, leaving 7 bases not matched to a gene. Germline V gene lookup returns CDR1 SQVTM and CDR2 ANQGSEA. This CDR3 has 14 residues. The CDR3 bases are TGCAGCGTTACTACGGGGGGAACCACAGATACGCAGTATTTT. Its translation is CSVTTGGTTDTQYF.

This chain connects TRBV2 to TRBJ1-5, with D unclear. The V end lost 4 bases, the J end lost 7 bases, and 14 bases lay between the germline ends. This CDR3 has 14 amino acids. CDR1 and CDR2 from the germline V gene are SNHLY and FYNNEI. The CDR3 DNA follows: TGTGCCAGCAGTGTCCAACAGTTCGGGCAGCCCCAGCATTTT. Translating gives CASSVQQFGQPQHF. The full variable domain, in which reference TRBV2 and TRBJ1-5 provide the parts outside the CDR3, is EPEVTQTPSHQVTQMGQEVILRCVPISNHLYFYWYRQILGQKVEFLVSFYNNEISEKSEIFDDQFSVERPDGSNFTLKIRSTKLEDSAMYFCASSVQQFGQPQHFGDGTRLSIL.

The V gene is TRBV13, the J gene TRBJ2-7, with D perhaps matching TRBD1 or TRBD2 (5 bases each). The germline V and J ends were trimmed by 5 bases and 2 bases, with 13 bases remaining between them. This CDR3 is 14 amino acids long. Germline CDR1 is PRHDT and CDR2 is FYEKMQ (reference sequence). The CDR3 sequence: CASSPRDGPYEQYF. The CDR3 coding sequence is TGTGCCAGCAGCCCGAGGGACGGCCCCTACGAGCAGTACTTC.

This chain links TRBV11-2 with TRBJ1-1; the D gene is possibly TRBD1 (5 bases). There are 14 residues in the CDR3. V dropped 11 bases and J dropped 6 bases, with 22 bases sitting between them. The germline V gene encodes CDR1 SGHAT and CDR2 FQNNGV. CDR3 residues: CAVRQAGVMAEAFF. CDR3 in DNA: TGTGCCGTAAGACAAGCGGGGGTTATGGCTGAAGCTTTCTTT.

This clone was recorded once. The chain combines TRBV5-1 with TRBJ2-3; TRBD2 matches at 14 bases. V gave up 4 bases and J gave up 5 bases; unmatched junction bases: 6. Germline values: CDR1 SGHRS, CDR2 YFSETQ. The CDR3 extends over 16 amino acids. The CDR3 loop reads CASSPTSGGDGDTQYF. The CDR3, as DNA: TGCGCCAGCAGCCCGACTAGCGGGGGGGATGGAGATACGCAGTATTTT.

V is TRBV10-3 and J is TRBJ2-5; D is ambiguous. Germline V gives CDR1 ENHRY, CDR2 SYGVKD. The CDR3 contains 11 residues. V lost 5 bases, J lost 7 bases, and 8 bases lay in between. DNA of the CDR3: TGTGCCATCAGTTCGATCGGGACCCAGTACTTC. Its translation: CAISSIGTQYF.